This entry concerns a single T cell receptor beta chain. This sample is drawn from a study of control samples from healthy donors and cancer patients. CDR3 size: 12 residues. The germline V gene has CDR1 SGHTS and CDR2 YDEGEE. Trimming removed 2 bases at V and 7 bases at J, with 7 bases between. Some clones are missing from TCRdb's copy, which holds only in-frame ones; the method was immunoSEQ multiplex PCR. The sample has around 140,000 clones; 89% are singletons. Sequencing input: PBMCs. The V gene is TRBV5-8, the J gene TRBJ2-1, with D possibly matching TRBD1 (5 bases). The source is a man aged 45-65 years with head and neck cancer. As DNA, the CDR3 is TGTGCCAGCAGCTTTAAGGGGAATGAGCAGTTCTTC. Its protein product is CASSFKGNEQFF.